This T cell receptor (beta chain) was sequenced in a study of shared clonotypes between healthy human individuals. Study background: For every donor, three CD4 naive, three CD4 memory, two CD8 naive and one CD8 memory plates were used. Study-level points and caveats: The study generally estimated greater richness for naive than memory subsets.

About this clone: The antigen is unknown.

Germline loops: CDR1 MDHEN, CDR2 SYDVKM. Trimming stripped 7 bases from V and 5 bases from J, with 23 bases between. The CDR3 loop spans 16 amino acids. Caucasian adults residing in Nashville, Tennessee made up all the donors. Subsets obtained from CD4+ cells comprised CD45RA+ naive and CD45RA-negative memory cells. The repertoire was sequenced with immunoSEQ multiplex PCR; TCRdb's copy has only in-frame clones and lacks some. Among about 1.5 million clones listed, roughly 98% were seen once. This receptor was identified in a man younger than 45 in good health. J is TRBJ1-1 and V is TRBV28, with D possibly matching TRBD1 (6 bases). The sample taken for sequencing was naive CD4+ T cells sorted from blood. The subset: CD45RA+ positively selected. The CDR3 DNA is TGTGCCAGCACCGAAATATCCGGGGGGCTTCGGACTGAAGCTTTCTTT. It is translated as CASTEISGGLRTEAFF.